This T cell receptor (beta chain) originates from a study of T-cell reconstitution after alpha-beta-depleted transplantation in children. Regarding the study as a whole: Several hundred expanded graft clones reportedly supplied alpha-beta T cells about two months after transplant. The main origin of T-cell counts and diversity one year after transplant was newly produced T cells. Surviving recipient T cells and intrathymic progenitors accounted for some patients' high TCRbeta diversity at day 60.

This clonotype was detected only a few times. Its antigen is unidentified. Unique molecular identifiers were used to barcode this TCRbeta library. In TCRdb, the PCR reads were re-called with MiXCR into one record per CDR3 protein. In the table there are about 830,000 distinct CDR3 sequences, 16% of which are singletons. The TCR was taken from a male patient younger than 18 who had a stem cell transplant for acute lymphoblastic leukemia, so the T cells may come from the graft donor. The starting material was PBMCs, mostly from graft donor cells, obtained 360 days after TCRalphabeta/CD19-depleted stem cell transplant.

The CDR3 protein is CASSLGSTSGTRQYF. DNA for the CDR3: TGCGCCAGCAGCTTGGGGTCGACTAGCGGGACTAGGCAGTATTTT. V usage is TRBV5-1 and J usage is TRBJ2-3; 11 bases are a match to TRBD2. The ends lost 0 bases at V and 11 bases at J; junction bases unmatched: 8. Germline values: CDR1 SGHRS, CDR2 YFSETQ. CDR3 size: 15 residues. Looking up the rest from reference TRBV5-1 and TRBJ2-3 gives the full variable domain: KAGVTQTPRYLIKTRGQQVTLSCSPISGHRSVSWYQQTPGQGLQFLFEYFSETQRNKGNFPGRFSGRQFSNSRSEMNVSTLELGDSALYLCASSLGSTSGTRQYFGPGTRLTVL.